This entry features one T cell receptor (beta chain) sequence. This record comes from a study of OX40 agonist ivuxolimab in advanced cancers. About the research overall: Patients were dosed with the agonistic anti-OX40 (CD134) antibody ivuxolimab.

V was pared by 2 bases and J by 3 bases, with 11 bases between. CDR3 length: 15 residues. Germline assignment: CDR1 SGHAT and CDR2 FQNNGV. Method: immunoSEQ multiplex PCR; TCRdb's copy keeps in-frame clones and lacks some. This table has fewer than 60,000 clones, 81% appearing once. This material consisted of CD4+ or CD8+ T cells sorted from blood, taken in a trial of the OX40 agonist ivuxolimab. The sequence was collected from an adult with an advanced solid tumor such as melanoma, head and neck, liver or kidney cancer. The chain is built from TRBV11-2 and TRBJ1-5; D perhaps matches TRBD1 (6 bases). The CDR3 sequence is CASSLSRGDNQPQHF. In DNA form, the CDR3 reads TGTGCCAGCAGCTTAAGTAGGGGGGACAATCAGCCCCAGCATTTT.